The next 3 T cell receptor beta chains were all read from a single sample in a study of shared clonotypes between healthy human individuals. The method was immunoSEQ multiplex PCR; TCRdb's version includes in-frame clones alone and lacks a portion of them. The repertoire holds about 1.4 million clones, with around 97% as singletons. Sequencing was carried out using naive CD4+ T cells sorted from blood. As to subset: CD45RA+ positively selected. Receptors were obtained from a man under 40 in good health.

This clone has only a few counts. Other DNA sequences in the sample encode the same CDR3. The chain recombines TRBV18 with TRBJ1-1; tentatively, D is TRBD1 (6 bases). Trimming removed 5 bases from V and 1 base from J, with 8 bases in between. The germline CDR1 and CDR2 sequences are KGHSH and LQKENI. CDR3 size: 13 residues. The chain's CDR3 is CASSRDKNTEAFF. The CDR3 region has the DNA TGTGCCAGCTCAAGGGACAAGAACACTGAAGCTTTCTTT.

The rearrangement joins TRBV7-2 to TRBJ2-1; D might be TRBD2 (6 bases). Looked up from germline, CDR1 is SGHTA and CDR2 is FQGNSA. V was pared by 5 bases and J by 7 bases, with 18 bases between. This CDR3 comprises 15 residues. CDR3 amino acids: CASSPWDSRWNEQFF. In nucleotides, the CDR3 is TGTGCCAGCAGCCCATGGGACTCTCGTTGGAATGAGCAGTTCTTC.

The J gene is TRBJ2-1, the V gene TRBV10-2; 10 bases fit TRBD1. The CDR3 is made up of 15 amino acids. V shed 6 bases and J 8 bases; nucleotides not matched to a gene: 10. Germline CDR1 reads WSHSY; CDR2 reads SAAADI. CDR3 bases: TGCGCCAGCAGCGATGACAGGGGGCGCGGCCATGAGCAGTTCTTC. It translates to CASSDDRGRGHEQFF.